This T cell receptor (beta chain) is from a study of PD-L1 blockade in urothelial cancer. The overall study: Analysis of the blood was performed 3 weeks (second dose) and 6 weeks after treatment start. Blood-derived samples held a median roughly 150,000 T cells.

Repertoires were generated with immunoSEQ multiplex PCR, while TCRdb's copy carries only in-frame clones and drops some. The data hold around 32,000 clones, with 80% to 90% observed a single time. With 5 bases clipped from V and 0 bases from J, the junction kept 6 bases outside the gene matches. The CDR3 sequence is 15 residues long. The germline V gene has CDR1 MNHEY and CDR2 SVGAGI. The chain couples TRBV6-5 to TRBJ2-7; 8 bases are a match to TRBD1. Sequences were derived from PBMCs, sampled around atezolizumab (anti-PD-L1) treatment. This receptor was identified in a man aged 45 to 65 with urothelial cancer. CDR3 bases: TGTGCCAGCAGTAATGACAGGGGTATCTCCTACGAGCAGTACTTC. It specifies CASSNDRGISYEQYF.